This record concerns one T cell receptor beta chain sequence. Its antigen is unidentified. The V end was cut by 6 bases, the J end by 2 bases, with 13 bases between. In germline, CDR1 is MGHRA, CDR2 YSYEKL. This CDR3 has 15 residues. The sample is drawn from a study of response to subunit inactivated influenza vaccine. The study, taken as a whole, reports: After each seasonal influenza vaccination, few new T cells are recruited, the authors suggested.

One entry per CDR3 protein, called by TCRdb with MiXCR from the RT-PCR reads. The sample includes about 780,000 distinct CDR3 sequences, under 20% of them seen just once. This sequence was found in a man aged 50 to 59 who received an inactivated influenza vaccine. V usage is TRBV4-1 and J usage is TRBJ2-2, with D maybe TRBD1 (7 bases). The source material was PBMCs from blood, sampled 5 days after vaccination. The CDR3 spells CASRRQGGNTGELFF. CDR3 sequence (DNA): TGCGCCAGCAGGCGACAGGGAGGTAACACCGGGGAGCTGTTTTTT.